This T cell receptor beta chain was retrieved from a study of OX40 agonist ivuxolimab in advanced cancers. Study summary: Patients received intravenous ivuxolimab every 2 weeks at 0.01 to 10 mg/kg. Among those enrolled, mean age was about 60 years (range about 20 to 79) and 70% to 85% were male. Three patients responded partially, comprising one with hepatocellular carcinoma and two with cutaneous melanoma.

Here immunoSEQ multiplex PCR was the method, and the copy in TCRdb shows in-frame clones only, minus some. This table has approximately 77,000 clones, 85% to 95% appearing once. Findings of the study overall: No antigen was identified for the clonally expanded peripheral T cells.

Germline loops: CDR1 SGHRS, CDR2 YFSETQ. The CDR3 is 15 residues long. With 0 bases clipped from V and 1 base from J, the junction kept 1 base outside the gene matches. This clone was detected once. The antigen is not known. V is TRBV5-1 and J is TRBJ2-1; 7 nucleotides match TRBD1. This receptor was obtained from an adult with an advanced solid tumor such as melanoma, head and neck, liver or kidney cancer. The input for sequencing was CD4+ or CD8+ T cells sorted from blood, taken in a trial of the OX40 agonist ivuxolimab. The CDR3 DNA follows: TGCGCCAGCAGCTTGGACAGGGGTTCCTACAATGAGCAGTTCTTC. It codes for CASSLDRGSYNEQFF.